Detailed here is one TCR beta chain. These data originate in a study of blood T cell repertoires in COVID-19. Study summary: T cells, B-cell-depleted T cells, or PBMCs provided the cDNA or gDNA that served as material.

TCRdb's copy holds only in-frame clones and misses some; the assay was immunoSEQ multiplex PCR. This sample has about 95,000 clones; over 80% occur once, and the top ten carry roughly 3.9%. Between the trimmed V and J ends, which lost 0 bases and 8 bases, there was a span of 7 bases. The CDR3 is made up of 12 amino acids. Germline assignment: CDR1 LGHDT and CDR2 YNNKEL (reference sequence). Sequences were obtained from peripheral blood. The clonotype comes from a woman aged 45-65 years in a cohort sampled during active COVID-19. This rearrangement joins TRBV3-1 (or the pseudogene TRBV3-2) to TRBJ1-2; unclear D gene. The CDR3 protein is CASSQDRVGYTF. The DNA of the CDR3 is TGTGCCAGCAGCCAAGATCGGGTAGGCTACACCTTC.